Listed below are T cell receptor beta chains from one sample, sequenced in a study of CD8 T cells in ankylosing spondylitis. TCRdb independently ran MiXCR on the 5' RACE reads; one entry per CDR3 protein. The sample holds 800,000 to 900,000 distinct CDR3 sequences, approximately 12% seen once. Sequencing was performed on blood, either unsorted or a sorted T cell fraction (not recorded which). The source of these receptors is a male donor with ankylosing spondylitis. Both conserved end residues are part of each CDR3. Fields, in order: CDR3 protein, CDR3 DNA, clone size, V gene, J gene, D gene. A D gene is named only where the DNA matches it firmly. Expanded clones get a size class; other rows say once, few or many, or leave the size out.

cdr3_aa: CASSSGTGGGRGAFF
cdr3_nt: TGTGCCAGCAGCTCCGGGACAGGGGGCGGTCGTGGAGCTTTCTTT
clone_size: many
v_call: TRBV5-6
j_call: TRBJ1-1
d_call: TRBD1

cdr3_aa: CASSFGTSGSSYNEQFF
cdr3_nt: TGTGCCAGCAGCTTTGGGACTAGCGGGAGCTCCTACAATGAGCAGTTCTTC
clone_size: few
v_call: TRBV7-9
j_call: TRBJ2-1
d_call: TRBD2

cdr3_aa: CASSFGPQRENDEQYF
cdr3_nt: TGTGCCAGCAGTTTTGGGCCCCAGCGGGAGAACGACGAGCAGTACTTC
clone_size: few
v_call: TRBV12-3/TRBV12-4
j_call: TRBJ2-7
d_call: TRBD2

cdr3_aa: CASSLGGSLYNEQFF
cdr3_nt: TGCGCCAGCAGCTTGGGAGGGAGCCTCTACAATGAGCAGTTCTTC
clone_size: many
v_call: TRBV5-1
j_call: TRBJ2-1
d_call: -

cdr3_aa: CASSKSGGSYNEQFF
cdr3_nt: TGTGCCAGCAGTAAGAGCGGGGGCTCCTACAATGAGCAGTTCTTC
clone_size: -
v_call: TRBV6-2/TRBV6-3
j_call: TRBJ2-1
d_call: TRBD2

cdr3_aa: CSARNAGGTGELFF
cdr3_nt: TGCAGTGCTAGAAACGCAGGGGGGACCGGGGAGCTGTTTTTT
clone_size: few
v_call: TRBV20-1
j_call: TRBJ2-2
d_call: -

cdr3_aa: CASSLRGGDYGYTF
cdr3_nt: TGTGCCAGCAGTTTACGTGGGGGTGACTATGGCTACACCTTC
clone_size: many
v_call: TRBV12-3/TRBV12-4
j_call: TRBJ1-2
d_call: -

cdr3_aa: CASIPRGAQNTEAFF
cdr3_nt: TGTGCCAGCATCCCCCGGGGGGCTCAGAACACTGAAGCTTTCTTT
clone_size: -
v_call: TRBV25-1
j_call: TRBJ1-1
d_call: -

cdr3_aa: CASSPRQGNPRTGANVLTF
cdr3_nt: TGCGCCAGCAGCCCAAGACAGGGCAACCCTAGGACTGGGGCCAACGTCCTGACTTTC
clone_size: -
v_call: TRBV5-1
j_call: TRBJ2-6
d_call: TRBD1

cdr3_aa: CASSFKRGAYNEQFF
cdr3_nt: TGTGCCAGCAGTTTTAAGCGGGGGGCCTACAATGAGCAGTTCTTC
clone_size: many
v_call: TRBV12-3/TRBV12-4
j_call: TRBJ2-1
d_call: TRBD2

cdr3_aa: CASLTGGLRYGYTF
cdr3_nt: TGTGCCAGCCTGACAGGGGGTCTTCGGTATGGCTACACCTTC
clone_size: -
v_call: TRBV28
j_call: TRBJ1-2
d_call: TRBD1

cdr3_aa: CASSSRGSGYNEQFF
cdr3_nt: TGTGCCAGCAGCTCGAGGGGGAGTGGGTACAATGAGCAGTTCTTC
clone_size: -
v_call: TRBV12-3/TRBV12-4
j_call: TRBJ2-1
d_call: -

cdr3_aa: CASRLTTMAGGYTF
cdr3_nt: TGCGCCAGCAGACTTACGACAATGGCTGGTGGCTACACCTTC
clone_size: few
v_call: TRBV5-1
j_call: TRBJ1-2
d_call: -

cdr3_aa: CSVDDWTAGETQYF
cdr3_nt: TGCAGCGTTGATGACTGGACAGCAGGAGAGACCCAGTACTTC
clone_size: many
v_call: TRBV29-1
j_call: TRBJ2-5
d_call: -

cdr3_aa: CASSHIAGGRFLETQYF
cdr3_nt: TGTGCCAGCAGCCACATAGCGGGGGGGCGGTTTTTGGAGACCCAGTACTTC
clone_size: once
v_call: TRBV3-1
j_call: TRBJ2-5
d_call: TRBD2

cdr3_aa: CSAGLAGGRDTQYF
cdr3_nt: TGCAGTGCCGGACTAGCGGGGGGTAGGGATACGCAGTATTTT
clone_size: -
v_call: TRBV20-1
j_call: TRBJ2-3
d_call: TRBD2

cdr3_aa: CASSLGPGLEQYF
cdr3_nt: TGCGCCAGCAGCCTAGGACCAGGGCTCGAGCAGTACTTC
clone_size: few
v_call: TRBV4-3
j_call: TRBJ2-7
d_call: -

cdr3_aa: CASGGMWSSYNEQFF
cdr3_nt: TGTGCCAGCGGGGGTATGTGGTCGTCCTACAATGAGCAGTTCTTC
clone_size: few
v_call: TRBV6-2/TRBV6-3
j_call: TRBJ2-1
d_call: -

cdr3_aa: CASSSRGGGRIQSSYNEQFF
cdr3_nt: TGTGCCAGCAGTTCCAGAGGGGGCGGGAGGATACAGAGCTCCTACAATGAGCAGTTCTTC
clone_size: -
v_call: TRBV28
j_call: TRBJ2-1
d_call: -

cdr3_aa: CASSDRGARQPQHF
cdr3_nt: TGTGCCAGCAGTGACCGGGGGGCACGTCAGCCCCAGCATTTT
clone_size: -
v_call: TRBV6-2/TRBV6-3
j_call: TRBJ1-5
d_call: -

cdr3_aa: CASSLGAEPTDTQYF
cdr3_nt: TGCGCCAGCAGCTTGGGCGCGGAGCCCACAGATACGCAGTATTTT
clone_size: few
v_call: TRBV5-1
j_call: TRBJ2-3
d_call: -

cdr3_aa: CSSTTGGWNTEAFF
cdr3_nt: TGCAGTTCTACAACAGGGGGGTGGAACACTGAAGCTTTCTTT
clone_size: -
v_call: TRBV20-1
j_call: TRBJ1-1
d_call: TRBD1

cdr3_aa: CSASSGKNIQYF
cdr3_nt: TGCAGTGCGTCCAGCGGGAAAAACATTCAGTACTTC
clone_size: few
v_call: TRBV20-1
j_call: TRBJ2-4
d_call: -

cdr3_aa: CASSRLAGDSEQYF
cdr3_nt: TGTGCCAGCAGCCGACTAGCGGGAGACTCCGAGCAGTACTTC
clone_size: few
v_call: TRBV6-2/TRBV6-3
j_call: TRBJ2-7
d_call: TRBD2

cdr3_aa: CASSLNGISGANVLTF
cdr3_nt: TGTGCCAGCTCACTGAATGGGATCTCTGGGGCCAACGTCCTGACTTTC
clone_size: -
v_call: TRBV18
j_call: TRBJ2-6
d_call: -

cdr3_aa: CASSRHAGTSVSSYNEQFF
cdr3_nt: TGTGCCAGCAGCCGACACGCGGGGACTAGCGTAAGCTCCTACAATGAGCAGTTCTTC
clone_size: few
v_call: TRBV3-1
j_call: TRBJ2-1
d_call: TRBD2

cdr3_aa: CASSLHGRGAPYEQYF
cdr3_nt: TGTGCCAGCAGCCTCCACGGCAGGGGTGCTCCCTACGAGCAGTACTTC
clone_size: few
v_call: TRBV7-2
j_call: TRBJ2-7
d_call: -

cdr3_aa: CASSFEREETQYF
cdr3_nt: TGTGCCAGCAGCTTCGAGAGGGAGGAGACCCAGTACTTC
clone_size: few
v_call: TRBV7-3
j_call: TRBJ2-5
d_call: -

cdr3_aa: CASRDPITDTQYF
cdr3_nt: TGCGCCAGCAGGGACCCCATCACAGATACGCAGTATTTT
clone_size: few
v_call: TRBV5-1
j_call: TRBJ2-3
d_call: -

cdr3_aa: CASSFDRDSEAFF
cdr3_nt: TGTGCCAGCAGTTTTGACAGGGATTCTGAAGCTTTCTTT
clone_size: -
v_call: TRBV27
j_call: TRBJ1-1
d_call: TRBD1

cdr3_aa: CASSVTGTDDTQYF
cdr3_nt: TGTGCCAGCAGCGTGACAGGGACCGATGACACCCAGTACTTC
clone_size: few
v_call: TRBV7-2
j_call: TRBJ2-5
d_call: TRBD1

cdr3_aa: CASSQDFSTSSYEQYF
cdr3_nt: TGCGCCAGCAGCCAAGACTTCTCGACTAGCTCCTACGAGCAGTACTTC
clone_size: few
v_call: TRBV4-1
j_call: TRBJ2-7
d_call: -

cdr3_aa: CASSARRQGNTEAFF
cdr3_nt: TGTGCCAGCAGCGCACGCCGACAGGGGAACACTGAAGCTTTCTTT
clone_size: few
v_call: TRBV5-4
j_call: TRBJ1-1
d_call: TRBD1

cdr3_aa: CASKSYGRSYNEQFF
cdr3_nt: TGTGCCAGCAAGTCTTACGGGAGATCCTACAATGAGCAGTTCTTC
clone_size: many
v_call: TRBV28
j_call: TRBJ2-1
d_call: -

cdr3_aa: CASSPPGQSGNEQFF
cdr3_nt: TGTGCCAGCAGCCCACCGGGACAGTCCGGCAATGAGCAGTTCTTC
clone_size: -
v_call: TRBV7-8
j_call: TRBJ2-1
d_call: TRBD1

cdr3_aa: CASSQDRDQEYEQYF
cdr3_nt: TGCGCCAGCAGCCAAGATAGGGACCAGGAATACGAGCAGTACTTC
clone_size: -
v_call: TRBV4-3
j_call: TRBJ2-7
d_call: -

cdr3_aa: CSVAGQGRGYTF
cdr3_nt: TGCAGCGTTGCTGGGCAGGGTAGGGGCTACACCTTC
clone_size: -
v_call: TRBV29-1
j_call: TRBJ1-2
d_call: -

cdr3_aa: CASSLVAAGRETQYF
cdr3_nt: TGTGCCAGCAGCTTGGTCGCAGCGGGGCGAGAGACCCAGTACTTC
clone_size: -
v_call: TRBV5-6
j_call: TRBJ2-5
d_call: TRBD2

cdr3_aa: CASSGADGTQYF
cdr3_nt: TGTGCCAGCAGCGGGGCGGATGGGACCCAGTACTTC
clone_size: -
v_call: TRBV9
j_call: TRBJ2-5
d_call: -

cdr3_aa: CSARVWDYNQPQHF
cdr3_nt: TGCAGTGCTAGAGTATGGGACTACAATCAGCCCCAGCATTTT
clone_size: few
v_call: TRBV20-1
j_call: TRBJ1-5
d_call: -

cdr3_aa: CASSPSLDRAGQPQHF
cdr3_nt: TGTGCCAGCTCACCAAGCCTCGACAGGGCTGGGCAGCCCCAGCATTTT
clone_size: -
v_call: TRBV18
j_call: TRBJ1-5
d_call: TRBD1

cdr3_aa: CAISLFSTDTQYF
cdr3_nt: TGTGCCATCAGCCTTTTTAGCACAGATACGCAGTATTTT
clone_size: -
v_call: TRBV10-3
j_call: TRBJ2-3
d_call: -

cdr3_aa: CASSYLVDTGELFF
cdr3_nt: TGTGCCAGCAGTTACCTGGTGGACACCGGGGAGCTGTTTTTT
clone_size: -
v_call: TRBV6-5
j_call: TRBJ2-2
d_call: -

cdr3_aa: CASSVGSSGSYEQYF
cdr3_nt: TGTGCCAGCAGCGTAGGTAGTAGCGGGAGCTACGAGCAGTACTTC
clone_size: few
v_call: TRBV9
j_call: TRBJ2-7
d_call: TRBD2

cdr3_aa: CASSLKPGLWQFF
cdr3_nt: TGTGCCAGCAGCTTGAAGCCGGGACTTTGGCAGTTCTTC
clone_size: few
v_call: TRBV5-6
j_call: TRBJ2-1
d_call: -